The 5 T cell receptor beta chains below were found in one sample sequenced in a study of STAT5B mutations in CD4+ large granular lymphocyte leukemia. Produced via immunoSEQ multiplex PCR; TCRdb's table is partial and in-frame only. The top ten hold about 9.8% of the sample, which has approximately 25,000 clones, about 79% seen once. Sequencing was performed on CD4+ T cells from blood buffy coats. The receptors were sampled from a human donor in good health.

The sample holds a few counts of this clone. This chain uses TRBV5-4 with TRBJ1-6; D is unresolved. This CDR3 is built from 14 residues. The V and J ends lost 1 base and 6 bases respectively, with 8 bases between them. CDR1 SGHNT and CDR2 YYREEE come from the germline V gene (reference sequence). CDR3 residues: CASSLKLTNSPLHF. The CDR3 DNA is TGTGCCAGCAGCTTGAAGCTGACTAATTCACCCCTCCACTTT.

This clone was detected only once. The genes are TRBV28 and TRBJ1-3; the match to TRBD1 covers 9 bases. Trimming removed 4 bases from V and 3 bases from J; junction bases left unmatched: 7. The V gene's germline CDR1 is MDHEN and CDR2 SYDVKM. There are 16 residues in the CDR3. The CDR3 reads CASSSPGQGIGNTIYF. The CDR3 DNA reads TGTGCCAGCAGTTCCCCGGGACAGGGAATTGGAAACACCATATATTTT.

CDR3 loop: CASRGSNEKLFF. The CDR3 DNA follows: TGCGCCAGCAGGGGCTCCAATGAAAAACTGTTTTTT. The chain is built from TRBV10-2 and TRBJ1-4; D is undetermined. CDR3 length: 12 amino acids. Germline assignment: CDR1 WSHSY and CDR2 SAAADI. V lost 6 bases and J lost 5, with 7 bases in between.

A single count supports this clone. The gene calls are TRBV6-1 and TRBJ2-3; 15 bases map to TRBD2. Looked up from germline, CDR1 is MNHNS and CDR2 is SASEGT. V was pared by 2 bases and J by 3 bases, with 6 bases of the junction left unmatched. The CDR3 has 18 amino acids. This CDR3 is CASSETGLAGGRTDTQYF. DNA for the CDR3: TGTGCCAGCAGTGAAACCGGACTAGCGGGGGGGCGGACAGATACGCAGTATTTT.

This clone appeared a few times. This chain uses TRBV6-5 with TRBJ1-5; D unclear. Germline CDR1 MNHEY, CDR2 SVGAGI. The CDR3 length is 13 residues. Deletions cut 2 bases from V and 6 bases from J, with 8 bases between. CDR3 region: CASSYRMAQPQHF. The CDR3 DNA sequence: TGTGCCAGCAGTTACAGGATGGCTCAGCCCCAGCATTTT.